This T cell receptor beta chain appears in the sequencing data of a study of blood T cells in healthy people across ages. Study outcomes and limitations: The percentage of naive T cells correlated strongly with TCR beta diversity. A greater number of naive CD4+ cells and higher diversity distinguished long-lived donors from aged donors.

CDR1 DFQATT and CDR2 SNEGSKA come from the germline V gene (reference sequence). The V segment lost 0 bases and the J segment 8 bases; nucleotides outside the gene matches: 8. This CDR3 has 16 residues. A second PCR, run for about 7 to 11 cycles, used a sample-barcoded 5' primer plus a J-beta primer mix. TCRdb ran MiXCR on the 5' RACE reads and lists one entry per CDR3 protein. The sample shows approximately 900,000 distinct CDR3 sequences, almost 30% of them seen only once. Ten or more counts support this clonotype. Its antigen is undetermined. These same records also appear under a second study, on T cells of mothers and their children. That work contributes: cDNA was made from all extracted RNA, around 1.5 ug per 15 ul. Reads obtained per mother exceeded 8.5 million TCR beta CDR3 reads, with a few million obtained per child.

This clonotype originated in a woman aged 35 to 49 in good health. V is TRBV20-1 and J is TRBJ2-4, with 12 positions matching TRBD2. The sample comprised blood. CDR3 region: CSARDPSGGAMDIQYF. The CDR3 DNA follows: TGCAGTGCTAGAGACCCTAGCGGGGGGGCCATGGACATTCAGTACTTC.